This T cell receptor (beta chain) was recorded in a study of blood T cell repertoires in COVID-19. Study summary: The analysed material was cDNA or gDNA that came from T cells, B-cell-depleted T cells, or PBMCs.

Clones were sequenced by immunoSEQ multiplex PCR, and TCRdb holds only the in-frame ones, with some missing. The sample lists fewer than 400,000 clones, more than 85% seen once, with about 3% in the top ten. CDR1 GTSNPN and CDR2 SVGIG come from the germline V gene (reference sequence). The CDR3 runs to 13 residues. Trimming removed 5 bases at V and 2 bases at J, with 11 bases between. The rearrangement uses TRBV30 and TRBJ2-3, with D uncertain. Sequencing used peripheral blood. This clonotype was sampled from a human donor in a cohort sampled during active COVID-19. The CDR3 DNA reads as TGTGCCTGGCAGCCGGGTTACACAGATACGCAGTATTTT. Protein: CAWQPGYTDTQYF. Full variable domain (remainder filled in from reference TRBV30 and TRBJ2-3): SQTIHQWPATLVQPVGSPLSLECTVEGTSNPNLYWYRQAAGRGLQLLFYSVGIGQISSEVPQNLSASRPQDRQFILSSKKLLLSDSGFYLCAWQPGYTDTQYFGPGTRLTVL.